One TCR beta chain is described in this entry. As yet, its antigen is unknown. Upon completion of 10 to 11 days in culture, CD4+ T cells were isolated. Each participant received a vaccine that was either BNT162b2 or mRNA-1273, given as two doses. Days 3 and 7 were when half the medium was replaced with IL-2 medium. The data originate from a study of vaccination effects on CD4 cells after COVID-19. The study, taken as a whole, reports: Researchers reported few convalescent patients and no early post-infection timepoints in the study. Common cold coronaviruses were cross-recognized by only 1 of 255 vaccine-induced clones in healthy vaccinees.

Method: immunoSEQ multiplex PCR; TCRdb's copy keeps in-frame clones and lacks some. The sample consists of 66,000 or so clones, 70% to 75% of them appearing once. Germline CDR1 and CDR2: SNHLY and FYNNEI. CDR3 length equals 13 residues. V shed 6 bases and J shed 0 bases, with 8 bases lying between them. The receptor was isolated from a human donor who received a COVID-19 vaccine. The chain combines TRBV2 with TRBJ2-5; D ambiguous. The sequencing used CD4+ T cells from PBMCs cultured without peptide, collected after COVID-19 vaccination. CDR3 nucleotides: TGTGCCAGCAGGCATGGGTACCAAGAGACCCAGTACTTC. It codes for CASRHGYQETQYF.